This passage covers 23 T cell receptor beta chains from one sample sequenced in a study of CD8 T cells in ankylosing spondylitis. Whole-study results and caveats: There was a TCR beta motif, made of several highly homologous variants, that appeared characteristic of ankylosing spondylitis blood.

MiXCR, run by TCRdb on the 5' RACE reads, gives a single entry per CDR3 protein. The data hold about 540,000 distinct CDR3 sequences, with about 12% observed a single time. No antigen has been identified for these receptors. Sequencing was carried out using blood, either unsorted or a sorted T cell fraction (not recorded which). These receptors came from a male donor with ankylosing spondylitis.

The rearrangement links TRBV3-1 to TRBJ1-1; D may be TRBD1 (6 bases). V lost 6 bases, J lost 3 bases, and 14 bases lay in between. The CDR3 sequence is 14 residues long. In germline, CDR1 is LGHDT, CDR2 YNNKEL (reference sequence). CDR3 loop: CASRAGVLDTEAFF. The CDR3 DNA sequence: TGTGCCAGCAGAGCAGGGGTTTTAGACACTGAAGCTTTCTTT.

The V and J genes are TRBV20-1 and TRBJ1-2, with D possibly being TRBD1 (6 bases). The V end was cut by 6 bases, the J end by 4 bases, with 21 bases between. Looked up from germline, CDR1 is DFQATT and CDR2 is SNEGSKA (reference sequence). The CDR3 has 15 amino acids. The CDR3: CSATNYRVGSYGYTF. In nucleotides, the CDR3 is TGCAGTGCAACCAACTACAGGGTCGGGTCCTATGGCTACACCTTC.

This clonotype came up a few times. V gene TRBV7-9 combines with J gene TRBJ2-7; D gene unclear. The CDR3 loop spans 13 amino acids. The germline V gene has CDR1 SEHNR and CDR2 FQNEAQ (reference sequence). With 0 bases removed from V and 3 bases from J, the gap between germline ends came to 6 bases. The CDR3, as DNA: TGTGCCAGCAGCTTAGCTGGTTTCTACGAGCAGTACTTC. It codes for CASSLAGFYEQYF.

The sample holds a few counts of this clonotype. This chain joins TRBV20-1 and TRBJ2-3; D not resolved. This CDR3 has 14 residues. Germline loops: CDR1 DFQATT, CDR2 SNEGSKA (reference sequence). The V end lost 2 bases, the J end lost 2 bases, and 11 bases lay between the germline ends. The CDR3, as DNA: TGCAGTGCTAGATTTTTGAGTTCCACAGATACGCAGTATTTT. Translated: CSARFLSSTDTQYF.

CDR3 protein: CASSQAIYNEQFF. In DNA, the CDR3 is TGTGCCAGCAGCCAGGCCATCTACAATGAGCAGTTCTTC. The V and J genes are TRBV7-2 and TRBJ2-1; D is unclear. Germline loops: CDR1 SGHTA, CDR2 FQGNSA. The CDR3 sequence is 13 residues long. V lost 5 bases, J lost 3 bases, and 8 bases lay in between.

This clonotype occurred a few times. CDR3: CASRLLPGGEQFF. As DNA, the CDR3 is TGTGCCAGCAGGCTCCTCCCTGGTGGTGAGCAGTTCTTC. V usage is TRBV5-5 and J usage is TRBJ2-1; the D is unclear. In germline, CDR1 is SGHKS, CDR2 YYEKEE (reference sequence). This CDR3 comprises 13 residues. V was cut by 5 bases and J by 9 bases, with 15 bases left in between.

This clonotype was counted a few times. This chain links TRBV7-2 with TRBJ1-4; perhaps TRBD1 as D (5 bases). The CDR3 covers 15 residues. Germline-derived CDR1 and CDR2 are SGHTA and FQGNSA. V lost 3 bases, J lost 4 bases, and 12 bases lay in between. The CDR3 DNA reads as TGTGCCAGCAGCTTCGTGCGGGGGAATAATGAAAAACTGTTTTTT. Translation gives CASSFVRGNNEKLFF.

J is TRBJ2-1 and V is TRBV2; unclear D gene. Trimming removed 1 base from V and 4 bases from J, with 11 bases in between. The CDR3 has 15 amino acids. The V gene's germline CDR1 is SNHLY and CDR2 FYNNEI. The CDR3 region is CASSEGTHPYNEQFF. In nucleotides, the CDR3 is TGTGCCAGCAGTGAAGGGACCCACCCTTACAATGAGCAGTTCTTC.

The sample holds many counts of this clonotype. This rearrangement joins TRBV12-3 or TRBV12-4 to TRBJ1-5; D not certain. The V end lost 6 bases, the J end lost 3 bases, and 15 bases lay between the germline ends. This CDR3 comprises 15 residues. CDR3 residues: CASRSQGSHNQPQHF. The CDR3, as DNA: TGTGCCAGCAGAAGTCAAGGGAGTCACAATCAGCCCCAGCATTTT.

This clonotype was observed a handful of times. The chain combines TRBV7-8 with TRBJ2-7; possible D gene TRBD2, 5 bases. Between the trimmed V and J ends, which lost 0 bases and 7 bases, there was a span of 13 bases. The CDR3 runs 14 residues. Germline V lookup: CDR1 SGHVS, CDR2 FQNEAQ. CDR3: CASSLAPGVSEQYF. CDR3 DNA sequence: TGTGCCAGCAGCTTAGCCCCCGGGGTATCTGAGCAGTACTTC.

This clonotype has only a few counts. The chain uses TRBV28 and TRBJ2-7, with D possibly being TRBD1 (5 bases). CDR3 length equals 12 residues. Trimming removed 10 bases at V and 2 bases at J, with 12 bases between. Per the germline V gene, CDR1 is MDHEN and CDR2 is SYDVKM. Written as DNA, the CDR3 is TGTGCCATCAACCAGGGCCCCTACGAGCAGTACTTC. It is translated as CAINQGPYEQYF.

There are a few counts of this clonotype. The chain recombines TRBV20-1 with TRBJ2-5, with TRBD2 matching 13 bases. Trimming at V came to 5 bases and at J to 6 bases, leaving 6 bases not matched to a gene. Germline V CDR1 and CDR2: DFQATT, SNEGSKA (reference sequence). There are 14 residues in the CDR3. CDR3: CSAWTSGSIQTQYF. DNA for the CDR3: TGCAGTGCTTGGACTAGCGGGAGTATCCAGACCCAGTACTTC.

The CDR3 sequence: CSARDIRGSGNQPQHF. The CDR3 DNA is TGCAGTGCTAGAGATATCCGGGGGTCGGGCAATCAGCCCCAGCATTTT. The chain joins TRBV20-1 to TRBJ1-5; TRBD1 might be the D (5 bases). The CDR3 covers 16 residues. Trimming removed 0 bases from V and 2 bases from J, with 14 bases in between. Germline V gene data show CDR1 as DFQATT and CDR2 as SNEGSKA (reference sequence).

This chain uses TRBV5-1 with TRBJ2-2; D is undetermined. From germline, CDR1 is SGHRS and CDR2 YFSETQ. Trimming stripped 4 bases from V and 2 bases from J, with 18 bases between. CDR3 length: 17 amino acids. The CDR3: CASSGSLGTPNTGELFF. The CDR3 coding sequence is TGCGCCAGCAGCGGGTCCCTGGGCACCCCAAACACCGGGGAGCTGTTTTTT.

The genes are TRBV6-1 and TRBJ1-4; D not resolved. The length of the CDR3 is 14 residues. Germline CDR1 and CDR2: MNHNS and SASEGT. V was pared by 6 bases and J by 8 bases, with 16 bases between. CDR3 sequence (DNA): TGTGCCAGCAGCGAGGACTCACAGAGGGAAAAACTGTTTTTT. Its protein product is CASSEDSQREKLFF.

This clonotype turned up a few times. The chain uses TRBV4-1 and TRBJ2-1, with D perhaps matching TRBD1 (7 bases). The CDR3 loop spans 15 amino acids. V was pared by 1 base and J by 4 bases, with 11 bases between. Germline assignment: CDR1 MGHRA and CDR2 YSYEKL. CDR3 DNA: TGCGCCAGCAGCCAAGGGCGGGACAGATACAATGAGCAGTTCTTC. Its translation: CASSQGRDRYNEQFF.

The J gene is TRBJ1-1, the V gene TRBV12-3 or TRBV12-4, with D possibly TRBD1 on 6 matching bases. Trimming shortened V by 6 bases and J by 5 bases, and 13 bases separated the two germline ends. CDR3 length: 13 amino acids. CDR3 nucleotide sequence: TGTGCCAGCAGCCCTACAGGGCTGACTGAAGCTTTCTTT. Amino acids: CASSPTGLTEAFF.

This clonotype was seen only a few times. The chain carries TRBV7-9 and TRBJ2-2; D may correspond to TRBD1 or TRBD2 (5 bases each). Per germline, CDR1 SEHNR and CDR2 FQNEAQ (reference sequence). CDR3 length: 15 residues. V dropped 4 bases and J dropped 2 bases, with 11 bases sitting between them. CDR3 region: CASSSPGPNTGELFF. In DNA, the CDR3 is TGTGCCAGCAGCTCCCCGGGACCTAACACCGGGGAGCTGTTTTTT.

J is TRBJ1-5 and V is TRBV6-2 or TRBV6-3; a weak D match, TRBD1 (6 bases). The germline gives CDR1 MNHEY, CDR2 SVGEGT. Trimming removed 4 bases from V and 6 bases from J, with 22 bases in between. The CDR3 has 17 residues. The CDR3 DNA sequence: TGTGCCAGCAGTTTGAGAAGGAGTCAGGGGCTGGGTCAGCCCCAGCATTTT. Amino acid sequence: CASSLRRSQGLGQPQHF.

This clonotype was observed many times. J is TRBJ2-7 and V is TRBV7-2; 8 nucleotides match TRBD2. The CDR3 is 15 amino acids. V shed 1 base and J 5 bases; nucleotides not matched to a gene: 7. CDR1 is SGHTA and CDR2 is FQGNSA in the germline V gene. This CDR3 is CASSLVAGRLDEQYF. In DNA, the CDR3 is TGTGCCAGCAGCTTAGTAGCGGGGCGTCTAGACGAGCAGTACTTC. Full variable domain (outside the CDR3, taken from reference TRBV7-2 and TRBJ2-7): GAGVSQSPSNKVTEKGKDVELRCDPISGHTALYWYRQSLGQGLEFLIYFQGNSAPDKSGLPSDRFSAERTGGSVSTLTIQRTQQEDSAVYLCASSLVAGRLDEQYFGPGTRLTVT.

This chain joins TRBV9 and TRBJ2-7; possibly TRBD1 or TRBD2 for D (6 bases each). Trimming shortened V by 4 bases and J by 5 bases, and 16 bases separated the two germline ends. This CDR3 spans 14 amino acids. The germline V gene encodes CDR1 SGDLS and CDR2 YYNGEE. Here the CDR3 reads CASSLKRGDHEQYF. Here the CDR3 DNA reads TGTGCCAGCAGCCTTAAGAGGGGGGACCACGAGCAGTACTTC.

V usage is TRBV20-1 and J usage is TRBJ2-7; 9 bases map to TRBD2. The CDR3 is 14 residues long. V shed 0 bases, J shed 9 bases, and the junction held 9 bases outside the gene matches. The germline gives CDR1 DFQATT, CDR2 SNEGSKA (reference sequence). The CDR3 region has the DNA TGCAGTGCTAGAGAAGTAGCGGGAGTAAGTAGGCAGTACTTC. It translates to CSAREVAGVSRQYF.

The J gene is TRBJ2-3, the V gene TRBV4-2, with 9 bases identical to TRBD2. J gave up 4 bases and V 1 base, and 9 bases lay outside the gene matches. Germline lookup yields CDR1 LGHNA and CDR2 YNFKEQ. The CDR3 is 17 residues long. The CDR3 nucleotides are TGTGCCAGCAGCCAAGGAATCGAAGCGGGAGGTGCAGATACGCAGTATTTT. This translates into CASSQGIEAGGADTQYF.